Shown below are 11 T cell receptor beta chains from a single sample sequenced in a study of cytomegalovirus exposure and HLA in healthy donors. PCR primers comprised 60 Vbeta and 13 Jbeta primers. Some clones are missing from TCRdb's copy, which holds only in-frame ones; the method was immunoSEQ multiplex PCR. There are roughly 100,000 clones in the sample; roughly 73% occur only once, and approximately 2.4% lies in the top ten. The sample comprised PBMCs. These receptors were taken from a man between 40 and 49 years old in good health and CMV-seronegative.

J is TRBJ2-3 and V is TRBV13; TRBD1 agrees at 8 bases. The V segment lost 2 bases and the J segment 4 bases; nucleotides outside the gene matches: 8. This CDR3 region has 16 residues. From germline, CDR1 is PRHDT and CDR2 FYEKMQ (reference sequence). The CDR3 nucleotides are TGTGCCAGCAGCTTAACCCCGACAGGGGCGGCAGATACGCAGTATTTT. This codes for CASSLTPTGAADTQYF.

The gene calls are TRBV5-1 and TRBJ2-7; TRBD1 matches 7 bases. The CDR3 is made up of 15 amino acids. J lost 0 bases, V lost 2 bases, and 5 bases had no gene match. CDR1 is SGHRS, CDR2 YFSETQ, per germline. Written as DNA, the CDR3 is TGCGCCAGCAGCTTAACAGGGGATAGCTCCTACGAGCAGTACTTC. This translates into CASSLTGDSSYEQYF.

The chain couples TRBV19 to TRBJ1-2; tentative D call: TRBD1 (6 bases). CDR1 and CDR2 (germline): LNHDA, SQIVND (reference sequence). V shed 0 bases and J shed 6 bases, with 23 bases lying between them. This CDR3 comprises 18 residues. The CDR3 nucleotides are TGTGCCAGTAGTATAGACCTTCCCCTCGCGACAGGCGTGGATGGCTACACCTTC. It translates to CASSIDLPLATGVDGYTF.

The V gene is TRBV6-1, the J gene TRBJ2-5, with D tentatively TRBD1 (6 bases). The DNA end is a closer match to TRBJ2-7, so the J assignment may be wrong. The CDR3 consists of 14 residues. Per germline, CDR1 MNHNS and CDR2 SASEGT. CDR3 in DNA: TGTGCCAGCACGGAGGACAGAGGGGCCTACGAGCAGTACTTC. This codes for CASTEDRGAYEQYF.

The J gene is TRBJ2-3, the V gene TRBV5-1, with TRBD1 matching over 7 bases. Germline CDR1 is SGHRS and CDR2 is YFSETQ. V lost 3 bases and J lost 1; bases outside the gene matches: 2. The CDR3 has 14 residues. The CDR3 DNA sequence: TGCGCCAGCAGCTCCGGACAGGGCACAGATACGCAGTATTTT. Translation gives CASSSGQGTDTQYF.

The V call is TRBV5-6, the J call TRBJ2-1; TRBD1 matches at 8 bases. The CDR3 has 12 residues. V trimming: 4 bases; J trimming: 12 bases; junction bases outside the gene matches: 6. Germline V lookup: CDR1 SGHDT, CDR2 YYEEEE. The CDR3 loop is CASSTGQGGQFF. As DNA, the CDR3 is TGTGCCAGCAGCACAGGACAGGGAGGGCAGTTCTTC.

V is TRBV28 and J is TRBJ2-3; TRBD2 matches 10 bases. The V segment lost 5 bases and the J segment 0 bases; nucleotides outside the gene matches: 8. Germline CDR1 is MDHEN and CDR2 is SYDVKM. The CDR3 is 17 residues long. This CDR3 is CASSTKRTSGSTDTQYF. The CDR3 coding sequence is TGTGCCAGCAGTACCAAACGGACTAGCGGTAGCACAGATACGCAGTATTTT.

DNA of the CDR3: TGCGCCAGCAGGTCGACAGGGGACTATGAGCAGTTCTTC. Translation: CASRSTGDYEQFF. The chain couples TRBV4-1 to TRBJ2-1; 8 bases are shared with TRBD1. The CDR3 has 13 amino acids. V trimming: 6 bases; J trimming: 8 bases; junction bases outside the gene matches: 6. Germline CDR1 and CDR2: MGHRA and YSYEKL.

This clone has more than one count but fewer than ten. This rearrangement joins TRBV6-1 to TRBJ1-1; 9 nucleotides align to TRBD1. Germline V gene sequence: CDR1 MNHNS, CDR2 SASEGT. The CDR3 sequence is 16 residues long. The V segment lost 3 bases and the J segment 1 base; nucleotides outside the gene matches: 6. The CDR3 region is CASSEGSGQGNTEAFF. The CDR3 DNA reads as TGTGCCAGCAGTGAGGGGTCGGGACAGGGGAACACTGAAGCTTTCTTT.

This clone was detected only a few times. CDR3 amino acids: CASSIGTANYGYTF. Written as DNA, the CDR3 is TGTGCCAGTAGTATCGGCACAGCTAACTATGGCTACACCTTC. The genes are TRBV19 and TRBJ1-2, with D unresolved. The CDR3 runs to 14 residues. CDR1 and CDR2 (germline): LNHDA, SQIVND (reference sequence). V dropped 3 bases and J dropped 0 bases, with 8 bases sitting between them. Complete variable domain (other parts from reference TRBV19 and TRBJ1-2): DGGITQSPKYLFRKEGQNVTLSCEQNLNHDAMYWYRQDPGQGLRLIYYSQIVNDFQKGDIAEGYSVSREKKESFPLTVTSAQKNPTAFYLCASSIGTANYGYTFGSGTRLTVV.

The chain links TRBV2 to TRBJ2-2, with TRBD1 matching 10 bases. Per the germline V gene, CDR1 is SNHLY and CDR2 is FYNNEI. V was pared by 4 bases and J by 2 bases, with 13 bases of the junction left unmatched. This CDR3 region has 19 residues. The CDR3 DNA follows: TGTGCCAGCAGTGTTCCCTGGACAGGGGGTTCCCTCAACACCGGGGAGCTGTTTTTT. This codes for CASSVPWTGGSLNTGELFF.